This T cell receptor (beta chain) is from a study of shared clonotypes between healthy human individuals. General study findings and limits: Investigators collected only blood, and repertoires in tissues likely differ.

Data came from immunoSEQ multiplex PCR; TCRdb stores just in-frame clones and leaves some out. The table includes fewer than 2.5 million clones, roughly 93% detected once. The germline V gene has CDR1 MNHNS and CDR2 SASEGT. V trimming: 6 bases; J trimming: 3 bases; junction bases outside the gene matches: 7. This CDR3 is built from 14 residues. Regarding this clone: Antigen unknown.

Sequencing input: naive CD4+ T cells from PBMCs. Subset described: CD45RA+ positively selected. The chain carries TRBV6-1 and TRBJ1-2; 7 bases are a match to TRBD1. This TCR was recovered from a man younger than 30 in good health. Some clones in this sample may be carry-over from other donors' samples. The CDR3 region is CASRPGGLDYGYTF. The CDR3 DNA sequence: TGTGCCAGCAGACCAGGGGGTCTAGACTATGGCTACACCTTC.